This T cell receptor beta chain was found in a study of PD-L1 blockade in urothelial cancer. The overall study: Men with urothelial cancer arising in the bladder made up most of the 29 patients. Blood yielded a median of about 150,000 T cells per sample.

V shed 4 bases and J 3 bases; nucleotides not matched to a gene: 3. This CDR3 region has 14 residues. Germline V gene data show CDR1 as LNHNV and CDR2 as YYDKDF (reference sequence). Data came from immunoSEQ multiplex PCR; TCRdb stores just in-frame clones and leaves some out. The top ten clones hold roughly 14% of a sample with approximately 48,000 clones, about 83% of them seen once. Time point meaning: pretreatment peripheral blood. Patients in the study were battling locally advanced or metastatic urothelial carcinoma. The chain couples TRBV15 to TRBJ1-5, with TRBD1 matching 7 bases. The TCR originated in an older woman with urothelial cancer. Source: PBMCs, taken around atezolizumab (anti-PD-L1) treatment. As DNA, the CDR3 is TGTGCCACCAGCAAGGACAGGCCCAATCAGCCCCAGCATTTT. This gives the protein CATSKDRPNQPQHF.